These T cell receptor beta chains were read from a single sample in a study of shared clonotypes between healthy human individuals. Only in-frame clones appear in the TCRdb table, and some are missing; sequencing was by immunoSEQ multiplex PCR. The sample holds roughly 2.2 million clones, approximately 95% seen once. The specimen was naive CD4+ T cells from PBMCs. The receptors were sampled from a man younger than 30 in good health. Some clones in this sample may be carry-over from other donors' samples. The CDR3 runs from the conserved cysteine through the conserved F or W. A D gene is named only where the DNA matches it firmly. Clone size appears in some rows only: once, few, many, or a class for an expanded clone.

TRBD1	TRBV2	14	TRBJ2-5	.	TGTGCCAGCAGTGTGCGACAGGGTTTTGAGACCCAGTACTTC	CASSVRQGFETQYF
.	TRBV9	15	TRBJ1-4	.	TGTGCCAGCACCAATACACAGGGAGATAATGAAAAACTGTTTTTT	CASTNTQGDNEKLFF
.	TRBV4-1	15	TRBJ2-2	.	TGCGCCAGCAGCCAAGATCCTACTGACACCGGGGAGCTGTTTTTT	CASSQDPTDTGELFF
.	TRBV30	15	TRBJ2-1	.	TGTGCCTGGAGTCGTGTAGGGATGAACCTTGTAGAGCAGTTCTTC	CAWSRVGMNLVEQFF
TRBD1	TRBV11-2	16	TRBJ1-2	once	TGTGCCAGCAGCTTGAAGTCGGGACAGTTTAACTATGGCTACACCTTC	CASSLKSGQFNYGYTF
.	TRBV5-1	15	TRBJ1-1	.	TGCGCCAGCAGCTTGGTGGCGTCACCGAGCACTGAAGCTTTCTTT	CASSLVASPSTEAFF
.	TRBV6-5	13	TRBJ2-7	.	TGTGCCAGCAGAAAAGGACGGAACTACGAGCAGTACTTC	CASRKGRNYEQYF
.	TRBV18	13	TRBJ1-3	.	TGTGCCAGCTCACCTGATACTGGAAACACCATATATTTT	CASSPDTGNTIYF
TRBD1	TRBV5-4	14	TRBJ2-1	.	TGTGCCAGCAGCTGGGGAACAGGGGCCCTCGACCAGTTCTTC	CASSWGTGALDQFF
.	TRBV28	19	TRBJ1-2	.	TGTGCCAGCAGTGCCTCCGGTGTAGGGGTTCGGGAAAGGACCTATGGCTACACCTTC	CASSASGVGVRERTYGYTF
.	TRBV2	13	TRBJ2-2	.	TGTGCCAGCAGACCCGGGTCGCCGGGGGAGCTGTTTTTT	CASRPGSPGELFF
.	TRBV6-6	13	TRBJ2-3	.	TGTGCCAGCAAGGCAGGGCTGTGGAATACGCAGTATTTT	CASKAGLWNTQYF
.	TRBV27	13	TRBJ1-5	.	TGTGCCAGCGGCAATCCATCTGGTCAGCCCCAGCATTTT	CASGNPSGQPQHF
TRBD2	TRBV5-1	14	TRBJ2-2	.	TGCGCCAGCAGCTTAACTAGCGCCACCGGGGAGCTGTTTTTT	CASSLTSATGELFF
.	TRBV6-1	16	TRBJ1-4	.	TGTGCCAGCAGTGAACGCCCGCAGCCTGGGGGTGAAAAACTGTTTTTT	CASSERPQPGGEKLFF
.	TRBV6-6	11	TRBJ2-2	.	TGTGCCAGCAGTCCAGACCGAGGGCTGTTTTTT	CASSPDRGLFF
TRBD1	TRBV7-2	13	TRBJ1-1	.	TGTGCCAGCAGCGTAACAGGGGGCACTGAAGCTTTCTTT	CASSVTGGTEAFF
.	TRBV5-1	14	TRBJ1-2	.	TGCGCCAGCAGCCCCCAAGCTACGGGGGAAGGCTACACCTTC	CASSPQATGEGYTF
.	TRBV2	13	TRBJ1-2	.	TGTGCCAGCAAGTTTGCAGGGAACTATGGCTACACCTTC	CASKFAGNYGYTF